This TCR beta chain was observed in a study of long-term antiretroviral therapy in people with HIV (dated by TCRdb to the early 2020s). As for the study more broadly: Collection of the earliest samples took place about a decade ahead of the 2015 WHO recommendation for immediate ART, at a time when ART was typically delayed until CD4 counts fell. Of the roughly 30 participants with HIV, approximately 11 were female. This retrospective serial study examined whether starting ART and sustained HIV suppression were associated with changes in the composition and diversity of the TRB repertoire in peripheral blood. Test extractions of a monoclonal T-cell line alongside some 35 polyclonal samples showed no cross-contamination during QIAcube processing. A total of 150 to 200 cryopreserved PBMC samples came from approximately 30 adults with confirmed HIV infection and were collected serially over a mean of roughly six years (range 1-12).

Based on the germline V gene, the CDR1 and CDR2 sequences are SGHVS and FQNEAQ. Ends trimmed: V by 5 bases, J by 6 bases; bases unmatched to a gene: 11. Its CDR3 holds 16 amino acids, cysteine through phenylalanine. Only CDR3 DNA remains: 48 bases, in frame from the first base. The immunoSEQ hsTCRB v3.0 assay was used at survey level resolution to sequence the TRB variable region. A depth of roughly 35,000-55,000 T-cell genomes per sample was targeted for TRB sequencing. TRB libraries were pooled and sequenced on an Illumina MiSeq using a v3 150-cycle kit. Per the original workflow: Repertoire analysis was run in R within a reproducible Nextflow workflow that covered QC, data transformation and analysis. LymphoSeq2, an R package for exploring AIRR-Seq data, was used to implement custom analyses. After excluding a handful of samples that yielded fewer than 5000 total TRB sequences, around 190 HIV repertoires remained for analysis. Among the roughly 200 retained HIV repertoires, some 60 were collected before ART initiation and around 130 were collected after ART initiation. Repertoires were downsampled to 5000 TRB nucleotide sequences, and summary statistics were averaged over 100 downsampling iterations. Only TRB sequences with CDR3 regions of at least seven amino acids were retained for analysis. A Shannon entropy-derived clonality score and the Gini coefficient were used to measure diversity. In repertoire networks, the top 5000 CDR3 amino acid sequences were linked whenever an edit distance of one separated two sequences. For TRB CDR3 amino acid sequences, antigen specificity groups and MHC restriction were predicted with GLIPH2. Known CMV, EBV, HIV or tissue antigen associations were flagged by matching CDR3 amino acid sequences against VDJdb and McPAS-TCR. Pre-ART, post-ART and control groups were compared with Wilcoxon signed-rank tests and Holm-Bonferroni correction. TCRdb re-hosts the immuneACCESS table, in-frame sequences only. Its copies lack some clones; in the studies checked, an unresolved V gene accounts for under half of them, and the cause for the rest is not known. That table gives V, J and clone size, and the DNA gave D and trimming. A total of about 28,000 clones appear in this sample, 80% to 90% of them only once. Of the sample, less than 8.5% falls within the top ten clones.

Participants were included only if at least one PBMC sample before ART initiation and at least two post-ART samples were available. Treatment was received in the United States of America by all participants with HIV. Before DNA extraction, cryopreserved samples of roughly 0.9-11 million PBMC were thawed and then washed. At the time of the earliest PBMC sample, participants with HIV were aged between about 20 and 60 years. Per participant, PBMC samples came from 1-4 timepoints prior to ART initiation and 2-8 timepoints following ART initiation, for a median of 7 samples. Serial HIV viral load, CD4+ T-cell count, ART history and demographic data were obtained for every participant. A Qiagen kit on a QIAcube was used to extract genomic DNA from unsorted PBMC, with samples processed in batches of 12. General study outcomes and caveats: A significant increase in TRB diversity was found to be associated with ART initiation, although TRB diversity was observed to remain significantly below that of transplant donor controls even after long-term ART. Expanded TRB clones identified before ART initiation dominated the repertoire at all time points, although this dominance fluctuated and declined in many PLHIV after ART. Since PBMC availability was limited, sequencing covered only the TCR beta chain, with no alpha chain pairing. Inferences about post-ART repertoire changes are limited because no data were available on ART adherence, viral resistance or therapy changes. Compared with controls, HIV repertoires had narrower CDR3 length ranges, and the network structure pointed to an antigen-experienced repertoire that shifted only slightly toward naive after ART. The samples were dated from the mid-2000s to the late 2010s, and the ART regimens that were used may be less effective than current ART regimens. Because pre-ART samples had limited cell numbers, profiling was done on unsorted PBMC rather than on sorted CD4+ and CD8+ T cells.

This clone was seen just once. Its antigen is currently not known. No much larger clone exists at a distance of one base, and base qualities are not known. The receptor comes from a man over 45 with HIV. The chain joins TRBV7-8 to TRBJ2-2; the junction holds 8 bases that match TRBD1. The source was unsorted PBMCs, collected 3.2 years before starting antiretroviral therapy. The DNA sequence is TGTGCCAGCAGCAGACAAACAGGGGGATGGGCCGGGGAGCTGTTTTTT. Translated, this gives CASSRQTGGWAGELFF.